The rows below give T cell receptor beta chains drawn from one sample of a study of T cell responses to AZD1222 COVID-19 vaccine. The data were produced by immunoSEQ multiplex PCR, yet TCRdb's version contains in-frame clones alone and is incomplete. In the table there are roughly 200,000 clones, about 92% of which are singletons. Sequenced material: peripheral blood, taken on day 0 of AZD1222 vaccination. Source of these receptors: an adult in good health. CDR3s include the opening cysteine and the closing phenylalanine or tryptophan. Each record gives: V gene, J gene, D gene, clone size, CDR3 protein, CDR3 DNA. The D gene is left open where the match is weak. Part of the rows lack a size; the others show once, few, many or a class for expanded clones.

v_call: TRBV3-1/TRBV3-2
j_call: TRBJ1-3
d_call: NA
clone_size: once
cdr3_aa: CASSALAGNTIYF
cdr3_nt: TGTGCCAGCAGCGCCCTGGCTGGAAACACCATATATTTT

v_call: TRBV7-8
j_call: TRBJ1-5
d_call: NA
clone_size: NA
cdr3_aa: CASSLGSRRQGSNQPQHF
cdr3_nt: TGTGCCAGCAGCTTAGGGTCCAGACGCCAGGGGAGCAATCAGCCCCAGCATTTT

v_call: TRBV3-1/TRBV3-2
j_call: TRBJ2-2
d_call: NA
clone_size: NA
cdr3_aa: CASSQGLGGTTPGELFF
cdr3_nt: TGTGCCAGCAGCCAAGGCCTAGGGGGGACCACTCCCGGGGAGCTGTTTTTT

v_call: TRBV5-6
j_call: TRBJ2-1
d_call: TRBD1
clone_size: NA
cdr3_aa: CASKAGTGFYGEQFF
cdr3_nt: TGTGCCAGTAAGGCCGGGACAGGGTTTTATGGTGAGCAGTTCTTC

v_call: TRBV12-5
j_call: TRBJ1-1
d_call: NA
clone_size: NA
cdr3_aa: CASGPGRGAGTEAFF
cdr3_nt: TGTGCTAGTGGTCCCGGCCGGGGGGCTGGCACTGAAGCTTTCTTT

v_call: TRBV7-3
j_call: TRBJ2-1
d_call: TRBD1
clone_size: NA
cdr3_aa: CASSFMRGPDNEQFF
cdr3_nt: TGTGCCAGCAGCTTCATGAGGGGGCCCGACAATGAGCAGTTCTTC

v_call: TRBV5-1
j_call: TRBJ2-7
d_call: NA
clone_size: NA
cdr3_aa: CASSEDFRSYEQYF
cdr3_nt: TGCGCCAGCAGCGAGGACTTTCGCTCCTACGAGCAGTACTTC

v_call: TRBV6-4
j_call: TRBJ1-2
d_call: NA
clone_size: NA
cdr3_aa: CASRPSPGTYGYTF
cdr3_nt: TGTGCCAGCAGACCCTCACCTGGGACCTATGGCTACACCTTC

v_call: TRBV7-2
j_call: TRBJ1-2
d_call: NA
clone_size: NA
cdr3_aa: CASTELGYGYTF
cdr3_nt: TGTGCCAGCACGGAACTCGGCTATGGCTACACCTTC

v_call: TRBV24-1
j_call: TRBJ1-2
d_call: TRBD1
clone_size: NA
cdr3_aa: CATSDWDTGTGKLGGGYTF
cdr3_nt: TGTGCCACCAGTGATTGGGATACCGGGACAGGGAAGTTGGGTGGTGGCTACACCTTC

v_call: TRBV19
j_call: TRBJ2-1
d_call: NA
clone_size: once
cdr3_aa: CASSIWRAPSYNEQFF
cdr3_nt: TGTGCCAGTAGTATCTGGCGAGCACCTTCCTACAATGAGCAGTTCTTC

v_call: TRBV6-2/TRBV6-3
j_call: TRBJ1-6
d_call: TRBD1
clone_size: once
cdr3_aa: CASTPGTGGSSYNSPLHF
cdr3_nt: TGTGCCAGCACCCCAGGGACAGGGGGCAGCTCCTATAATTCACCCCTCCACTTT

v_call: TRBV7-9
j_call: TRBJ2-3
d_call: NA
clone_size: NA
cdr3_aa: CASSLTPQTGVDTQYF
cdr3_nt: TGTGCCAGCAGCTTAACCCCACAGACGGGAGTAGATACGCAGTATTTT

v_call: TRBV6-6
j_call: TRBJ2-7
d_call: TRBD1
clone_size: once
cdr3_aa: CASATGNGYEQYF
cdr3_nt: TGTGCCAGCGCGACAGGGAACGGCTACGAGCAGTACTTC

v_call: TRBV19
j_call: TRBJ1-2
d_call: TRBD1
clone_size: NA
cdr3_aa: CASSDNTPGQGAVSF
cdr3_nt: TGTGCCAGTAGTGATAATACACCGGGACAGGGGGCTGTATCCTTC

v_call: TRBV5-6
j_call: TRBJ1-3
d_call: NA
clone_size: NA
cdr3_aa: CASTPGGGSQDGNTIYF
cdr3_nt: TGTGCCAGCACCCCCGGGGGGGGTAGCCAAGATGGAAACACCATATATTTT

v_call: TRBV18
j_call: TRBJ1-5
d_call: NA
clone_size: NA
cdr3_aa: CASSPRQAGGNQPQHF
cdr3_nt: TGTGCCAGCTCACCACGACAAGCCGGGGGCAATCAGCCCCAGCATTTT

v_call: TRBV3-1/TRBV3-2
j_call: TRBJ1-1
d_call: TRBD1
clone_size: NA
cdr3_aa: CASSLGTAVTEAFF
cdr3_nt: TGTGCCAGCAGCCTTGGGACAGCCGTCACTGAAGCTTTCTTT

v_call: TRBV5-1
j_call: TRBJ2-1
d_call: TRBD2
clone_size: NA
cdr3_aa: CASSWEGYNEQFF
cdr3_nt: TGCGCCAGCAGCTGGGAGGGTTACAATGAGCAGTTCTTC

v_call: TRBV12-3/TRBV12-4
j_call: TRBJ2-3
d_call: NA
clone_size: NA
cdr3_aa: CASGRDTQYF
cdr3_nt: TGTGCCAGCGGAAGAGATACGCAGTATTTT

v_call: TRBV7-3
j_call: TRBJ1-2
d_call: NA
clone_size: NA
cdr3_aa: CASSLDRSYGYTF
cdr3_nt: TGTGCCAGCAGCTTAGACAGGTCCTATGGCTACACCTTC

v_call: TRBV6-5
j_call: TRBJ1-2
d_call: TRBD1
clone_size: NA
cdr3_aa: CASTKTGMNYGYTF
cdr3_nt: TGTGCCAGCACCAAGACAGGGATGAACTATGGCTACACCTTC

v_call: TRBV7-9
j_call: TRBJ2-1
d_call: NA
clone_size: NA
cdr3_aa: CASSPGITGGNEQFF
cdr3_nt: TGTGCCAGCAGCCCCGGGATTACCGGGGGTAATGAGCAGTTCTTC

v_call: TRBV7-9
j_call: TRBJ1-2
d_call: TRBD1
clone_size: NA
cdr3_aa: CASSRGQAGGYTF
cdr3_nt: TGTGCCAGCAGCCGAGGACAGGCAGGGGGCTACACCTTC

v_call: TRBV6-5
j_call: TRBJ2-7
d_call: NA
clone_size: NA
cdr3_aa: CASSNRYEQYF
cdr3_nt: TGTGCCAGCAGTAACAGGTACGAGCAGTACTTC

v_call: TRBV28
j_call: TRBJ1-2
d_call: TRBD1
clone_size: NA
cdr3_aa: CASSGQDRPHYGYTF
cdr3_nt: TGTGCCAGCAGTGGACAGGACAGGCCCCACTATGGCTACACCTTC

v_call: TRBV4-2
j_call: TRBJ1-2
d_call: NA
clone_size: NA
cdr3_aa: CASSQGASSSSYTF
cdr3_nt: TGTGCCAGCAGCCAAGGTGCTTCGAGCAGTTCCTACACCTTC

v_call: TRBV28
j_call: TRBJ2-7
d_call: NA
clone_size: NA
cdr3_aa: CASRRLLTYEQYF
cdr3_nt: TGTGCCAGCAGGAGACTGTTAACCTACGAGCAGTACTTC

v_call: TRBV18
j_call: TRBJ2-6
d_call: TRBD1
clone_size: NA
cdr3_aa: CASSKDRGSGANVLTF
cdr3_nt: TGTGCCAGCTCAAAGGACAGGGGCTCTGGGGCCAACGTCCTGACTTTC

v_call: TRBV10-1
j_call: TRBJ1-1
d_call: NA
clone_size: once
cdr3_aa: CASSESGGTEAFF
cdr3_nt: TGCGCCAGCAGTGAGTCGGGGGGCACTGAAGCTTTCTTT

v_call: TRBV6-4
j_call: TRBJ1-6
d_call: TRBD1
clone_size: few
cdr3_aa: CASSDSNGRWDRNSPLHF
cdr3_nt: TGTGCCAGCAGTGACTCGAACGGACGATGGGACAGAAATTCACCCCTCCACTTT

v_call: TRBV5-5
j_call: TRBJ2-1
d_call: NA
clone_size: once
cdr3_aa: CASSRTRILEQFF
cdr3_nt: TGTGCCAGCAGCCGGACTCGGATTCTTGAGCAGTTCTTC

v_call: TRBV19
j_call: TRBJ1-1
d_call: TRBD1
clone_size: NA
cdr3_aa: CASSMEGARTEAFF
cdr3_nt: TGTGCCAGTAGTATGGAGGGGGCGAGGACTGAAGCTTTCTTT

v_call: TRBV3-1/TRBV3-2
j_call: TRBJ2-4
d_call: TRBD2
clone_size: NA
cdr3_aa: CASSRGGGARSNIQYF
cdr3_nt: TGTGCCAGCAGCCGTGGCGGGGGGGCGCGATCGAACATTCAGTACTTC

v_call: TRBV7-6
j_call: TRBJ1-5
d_call: NA
clone_size: NA
cdr3_aa: CASSLGPSNQPQHF
cdr3_nt: TGTGCCAGCAGCTTAGGGCCTAGCAATCAGCCCCAGCATTTT

v_call: TRBV18
j_call: TRBJ1-1
d_call: NA
clone_size: NA
cdr3_aa: CASSPRNTEAFF
cdr3_nt: TGTGCCAGCTCCCCTCGAAACACTGAAGCTTTCTTT

v_call: TRBV7-9
j_call: TRBJ2-7
d_call: NA
clone_size: NA
cdr3_aa: CASSLPMTASYEQYF
cdr3_nt: TGTGCCAGCAGCTTACCCATGACAGCCTCCTACGAGCAGTACTTC

v_call: TRBV15
j_call: TRBJ1-2
d_call: NA
clone_size: NA
cdr3_aa: CATSRVQGYGYTF
cdr3_nt: TGTGCCACCAGCAGAGTACAGGGATATGGCTACACCTTC

v_call: TRBV19
j_call: TRBJ2-7
d_call: NA
clone_size: once
cdr3_aa: CARSLFKGEVYEQYF
cdr3_nt: TGTGCCCGGAGCCTTTTCAAGGGGGAGGTTTACGAGCAGTACTTC

v_call: TRBV7-9
j_call: TRBJ1-2
d_call: NA
clone_size: NA
cdr3_aa: CASSLSQVYNYGYTF
cdr3_nt: TGTGCCAGCAGCTTAAGTCAGGTGTATAACTATGGCTACACCTTC

v_call: TRBV7-8
j_call: TRBJ1-2
d_call: TRBD1
clone_size: NA
cdr3_aa: CASSPRRWTGKEGYTF
cdr3_nt: TGTGCCAGCAGCCCCCGCCGCTGGACAGGGAAAGAAGGCTACACCTTC

v_call: TRBV9
j_call: TRBJ1-1
d_call: NA
clone_size: once
cdr3_aa: CASSEEGHADTEAFF
cdr3_nt: TGTGCCAGCAGCGAGGAGGGACACGCCGACACTGAAGCTTTCTTT

v_call: TRBV12-3/TRBV12-4
j_call: TRBJ2-7
d_call: NA
clone_size: NA
cdr3_aa: CASSFKGVYEQYF
cdr3_nt: TGTGCCAGCAGTTTTAAAGGGGTCTACGAGCAGTACTTC

v_call: TRBV6-5
j_call: TRBJ1-3
d_call: TRBD1
clone_size: NA
cdr3_aa: CASSPQGSGNTIYF
cdr3_nt: TGTGCCAGCAGTCCACAGGGGTCTGGAAACACCATATATTTT

v_call: TRBV28
j_call: TRBJ2-1
d_call: NA
clone_size: NA
cdr3_aa: CASSFPPYMRVGAYNEQFF
cdr3_nt: TGTGCCAGCAGTTTTCCCCCCTATATGAGGGTGGGGGCCTACAATGAGCAGTTCTTC